The 21 T cell receptor beta chains below were found in one sample sequenced in a study of T cell responses to AZD1222 COVID-19 vaccine. Method: immunoSEQ multiplex PCR; TCRdb's copy keeps in-frame clones and lacks some. This table has fewer than 120,000 clones, around 90% appearing once. Sequences were derived from peripheral blood, sampled 28 days after the second AZD1222 dose. These receptors were collected from an adult who received the AZD1222 COVID-19 vaccine.

This chain connects TRBV4-2 to TRBJ2-7, with TRBD1 identical over 9 bases. CDR1 and CDR2 from the germline V gene are LGHNA and YNFKEQ. The CDR3 is 17 residues long. Trimming at V came to 1 base and at J to 4 bases, leaving 11 bases not matched to a gene. The CDR3 nucleotides are TGTGCCAGCAGCCAAGCCTTCGGACAGGGGAATATGTACGAGCAGTACTTC. It encodes CASSQAFGQGNMYEQYF.

The rearrangement uses TRBV19 and TRBJ2-1; D is possibly TRBD1 or TRBD2 (5 bases each). The CDR3 has 17 amino acids. Germline CDR1 reads LNHDA; CDR2 reads SQIVND (reference sequence). Trimming shortened V by 0 bases and J by 7 bases, and 19 bases separated the two germline ends. The CDR3 region is CASSIDHLTGAVNEQFF. The CDR3 nucleotides read TGTGCCAGTAGTATAGATCATCTAACCGGGGCGGTTAATGAGCAGTTCTTC.

This clone was detected once. The chain recombines TRBV7-2 with TRBJ1-1; no firm D call. Trimming removed 7 bases from V and 1 base from J, with 16 bases in between. The CDR3 spans 15 residues. Germline V CDR1 and CDR2: SGHTA, FQGNSA. The CDR3 DNA is TGTGCCAGCACTCCCCCCAGGTCGGGGAACACTGAAGCTTTCTTT. Its protein product is CASTPPRSGNTEAFF.

This chain uses TRBV7-3 with TRBJ1-1; D may be TRBD1 (6 bases). The CDR3 has 16 residues. The germline V gene encodes CDR1 SGHTA and CDR2 FQGTGA. Deletions cut 4 bases from V and 1 base from J, with 16 bases between. CDR3 in amino acids: CASSSLAGVANTEAFF. Here the CDR3 DNA reads TGTGCCAGCAGCTCTCTTGCAGGGGTGGCGAACACTGAAGCTTTCTTT.

The chain joins TRBV9 to TRBJ1-3; D gene ambiguous. Trimming cost V 0 bases and J 4 bases, with 8 bases left between them. CDR3 size: 14 residues. Germline CDR1 SGDLS, CDR2 YYNGEE. The CDR3 loop is CASSVDSLGNTIYF. The CDR3 DNA is TGTGCCAGCAGCGTAGACAGTCTAGGAAACACCATATATTTT.

The V and J genes are TRBV7-9 and TRBJ2-3, with 7 positions matching TRBD1. The length of the CDR3 is 16 residues. V was clipped by 5 bases and J by 1 base; unmatched bases: 9. From germline, CDR1 is SEHNR and CDR2 FQNEAQ (reference sequence). The CDR3 loop is CASSPAPGQGTDTQYF. For the CDR3, the DNA is TGTGCCAGCAGCCCCGCCCCAGGACAGGGCACAGATACGCAGTATTTT.

The V call is TRBV4-2, the J call TRBJ2-2; D gene unclear. Germline V gene sequence: CDR1 LGHNA, CDR2 YNFKEQ. V gave up 6 bases and J gave up 1 base, with 9 bases separating them. CDR3 length: 14 amino acids. This CDR3 is CASSDERNTGELFF. The CDR3 DNA is TGTGCCAGCAGTGATGAGAGGAACACCGGGGAGCTGTTTTTT.

The V and J genes are TRBV30 and TRBJ2-2; 9 positions agree with TRBD1. The CDR3 is 14 residues long. Unmatched junction bases numbered 4, after V lost 1 base and J lost 7 bases. CDR1 and CDR2 (germline): GTSNPN, SVGIG (reference sequence). The chain's CDR3 is CAWSGQGGHGELFF. In DNA form, the CDR3 reads TGTGCCTGGAGTGGACAGGGGGGTCACGGGGAGCTGTTTTTT.

The chain combines TRBV14 with TRBJ1-4, with 8 bases identical to TRBD1. This CDR3 is built from 15 residues. CDR1 and CDR2 from the germline V gene are SGHDN and FVKESK. The trim removed 4 bases at V and 8 bases at J, leaving 9 bases unmatched. CDR3: CASSPGWTGTEKLFF. DNA of the CDR3: TGTGCCAGCAGCCCGGGATGGACAGGGACGGAAAAACTGTTTTTT.

This sequence joins TRBV24-1 and TRBJ2-7; tentatively, D is TRBD2 (5 bases). Between the trimmed V and J ends, which lost 2 bases and 0 bases, there was a span of 10 bases. CDR1 is KGHDR and CDR2 is SFDVKD in the germline V gene. The CDR3 spans 15 residues. The CDR3 region is CATSDWRRSSYEQYF. The CDR3 DNA follows: TGTGCCACCAGTGATTGGAGGCGGAGCTCCTACGAGCAGTACTTC.

This chain uses TRBV10-1 with TRBJ2-2; tentatively, D is TRBD1 or TRBD2 (6 bases each). The CDR3 is 15 amino acids. V was shortened by 8 bases and J by 6 bases, with 19 bases between the two germline ends. The V gene's germline CDR1 is WNHNN and CDR2 SYGVQD (reference sequence). CDR3 region: CASGGRGKGAGELFF. In DNA form, the CDR3 reads TGCGCCAGCGGGGGGCGAGGGAAAGGTGCCGGGGAGCTGTTTTTT.

The V gene is TRBV14, the J gene TRBJ2-5; 8 bases line up with TRBD2. Per germline, CDR1 SGHDN and CDR2 FVKESK. The CDR3 length is 14 residues. Trimming cost V 1 base and J 9 bases; bases outside gene matches: 7. The CDR3 loop reads CASSQVGAGAPQYF. The CDR3 coding sequence is TGTGCCAGCAGCCAAGTAGGAGCGGGGGCTCCCCAGTACTTC. Looking up the rest from reference TRBV14 and TRBJ2-5 gives the full variable domain: EAGVTQFPSHSVIEKGQTVTLRCDPISGHDNLYWYRRVMGKEIKFLLHFVKESKQDESGMPNNRFLAERTGGTYSTLKVQPAELEDSGVYFCASSQVGAGAPQYFGPGTRLLVL.

The chain uses TRBV11-1 and TRBJ1-4; D gene uncertain. The V end was cut by 5 bases, the J end by 7 bases, with 11 bases between. The CDR3 contains 13 residues. From germline, CDR1 is SGHAT and CDR2 FQDESV (reference sequence). The CDR3 spells CASSPGRREKLFF. In DNA, the CDR3 is TGTGCCAGCAGCCCCGGTAGACGTGAAAAACTGTTTTTT.

V gene TRBV19 combines with J gene TRBJ1-2, with 7 bases fitting TRBD1. V trimming: 3 bases; J trimming: 6 bases; junction bases outside the gene matches: 7. This CDR3 comprises 14 residues. Germline CDR1 and CDR2: LNHDA and SQIVND (reference sequence). The CDR3 DNA follows: TGTGCCAGTAGTATTAAGGGGACAGCTGATGGCTACACCTTC. It translates to CASSIKGTADGYTF.

The V gene is TRBV9, the J gene TRBJ2-7; 11 positions match TRBD1. Germline lookup yields CDR1 SGDLS and CDR2 YYNGEE. V lost 4 bases and J lost 3; bases outside the gene matches: 9. This CDR3 spans 16 amino acids. Here the CDR3 DNA reads TGTGCCAGCAGCCGCGGAGCGGGACAGGGGGTCTACGAGCAGTACTTC. It encodes CASSRGAGQGVYEQYF.

The chain carries TRBV28 and TRBJ1-2, with 7 bases that match TRBD1. Trimming at V came to 8 bases and at J to 1 base, leaving 4 bases not matched to a gene. The germline gives CDR1 MDHEN, CDR2 SYDVKM. The CDR3 contains 13 residues. As DNA, the CDR3 is TGTGCCAGCGCCTGGGACAGTAACTATGGCTACACCTTC. It is translated as CASAWDSNYGYTF.

The CDR3 sequence: CASSENQAYGYTF. CDR3 coding DNA: TGTGCCAGCAGTGAAAATCAGGCCTATGGCTACACCTTC. This chain joins TRBV6-1 and TRBJ1-2; no firm D call. The V and J ends lost 2 bases and 4 bases respectively, with 8 bases between them. The germline V gene has CDR1 MNHNS and CDR2 SASEGT. The CDR3 is made up of 13 amino acids.

The V call is TRBV24-1, the J call TRBJ1-6, with D tentatively TRBD1 (6 bases). The CDR3 runs 15 residues. Germline V gives CDR1 KGHDR, CDR2 SFDVKD. V was clipped by 8 bases and J by 2 bases, with 12 bases between them. The CDR3 DNA follows: TGTGCCACCATCCGAAGGGGGACCTATAATTCACCCCTCCACTTT. Translation: CATIRRGTYNSPLHF.

The chain joins TRBV6-2 or TRBV6-3 to TRBJ1-5, with D uncertain. V was shortened by 0 bases and J by 6 bases, with 6 bases between the two germline ends. Germline CDR1 reads MNHEY; CDR2 reads SVGEGT. The CDR3 covers 13 residues. For the CDR3, the DNA is TGTGCCAGCAGTTACTCAATGAGTCAGCCCCAGCATTTT. Translating gives CASSYSMSQPQHF.

The V call is TRBV27, the J call TRBJ2-3; 11 positions agree with TRBD2. Germline lookup yields CDR1 MNHEY and CDR2 SMNVEV (reference sequence). The CDR3 is 17 residues long. The ends lost 6 bases at V and 10 bases at J; junction bases unmatched: 18. CDR3: CASSPPSGGPYRSSQYF. The CDR3 DNA reads as TGTGCCAGCAGCCCTCCTAGCGGGGGGCCCTACAGATCGTCGCAGTATTTT.

CDR3 sequence (DNA): TGCAGTGCGGTCTTGGATGAAAAACTGTTTTTT. Protein: CSAVLDEKLFF. The chain couples TRBV20-1 to TRBJ1-4, with D unclear. This CDR3 contains 11 residues. Germline CDR1 and CDR2: DFQATT and SNEGSKA (reference sequence). Between the trimmed V and J ends, which lost 6 bases and 6 bases, there was a span of 8 bases.